This T cell receptor beta chain originates from a study of T cell repertoires in ileal Crohn's disease. Clones were sequenced by immunoSEQ multiplex PCR, and TCRdb holds only the in-frame ones, with some missing. The sample lists approximately 10,000 clones; more than 65% were seen once. The CDR3 is 15 residues long. CDR1 SGHNT and CDR2 YENEEA come from the germline V gene. The trim removed 5 bases at V and 1 base at J, leaving 6 bases unmatched. The time point: neoterminal ileum biopsy at postoperative endoscopy, about 6 months after surgery. The receptor's source is an adult with Crohn's disease. The chain uses TRBV11-3 and TRBJ2-7; 9 bases align to TRBD1. The source material was ileal tissue. CDR3 sequence reads: CASSRAGQGSYEQYF. The DNA for the CDR3 is TGTGCCAGCAGCCGAGCGGGACAGGGTTCCTACGAGCAGTACTTC.